The T cell receptor (beta chain) described here comes from a study of molecular identifiers for immune sequencing clone quantification. TCRdb re-called the PCR reads with MiXCR, one entry per CDR3 protein. The sample lists 90,000 to 120,000 distinct CDR3 sequences; around 33% were seen once. Study conclusions and caveats: The study found clones above 20 RNA copies held over 98% of effector molecules and under 1% in naive cells.

The CDR3 runs to 17 residues. As regards this clonotype: What it binds is unknown.

Material for sequencing was naive CD8+ T cells from blood, with Jurkat cell RNA spiked in. The sample's subset: FACS-sorted CD8+CD4-CCR7+CD45RA+ naive T cells. The clonotype originates from a human donor in good health. Some libraries in this study had Jurkat cell RNA spiked in. J is TRBJ2-7 and V is TRBV21-1; the table assigns TRBD2, which was not confirmed against the DNA. TRBV21-1 is recorded as a pseudogene. The CDR3 spells CASSKEGIAGPHYEQYF. CDR3 nucleotides: TGTGCCAGCAGCAAAGAGGGGATAGCGGGACCCCATTACGAGCAGTACTTC.